This TCR beta chain comes out of a study of shared clonotypes between healthy human individuals. TCRdb keeps only in-frame clones here, not all; method: immunoSEQ multiplex PCR. The sample has roughly 700,000 clones; about 74% are singletons. Both subsets, CD45RA+ naive and CD45RA-negative memory, were split from the CD4+ cells. This CDR3 is built from 13 residues. Germline assignment: CDR1 MDHEN and CDR2 SYDVKM. Trimming took 5 bases from V and 9 from J; bases not matched to a gene: 7. This rearrangement joins TRBV28 to TRBJ2-7, with 10 bases identical to TRBD1. The sample consisted of memory CD4+ T cells sorted from blood. Subset indicated: CD45RA-negative fraction. This receptor was taken from a woman in her thirties in good health. Written as DNA, the CDR3 is TGTGCCAGCAGTCCCCAAGGGACAGGGGCGCAGTACTTC. Residues: CASSPQGTGAQYF.